This T cell receptor beta chain was obtained from a study of T-cell reconstitution after alpha-beta-depleted transplantation in children (dated by TCRdb to the mid-2010s). About the investigation overall: Using TCR repertoire profiling, the study followed T-cell immune reconstitution in a quantitative way in children after TCRalphabeta/CD19-depleted allogeneic hematopoietic cell transplantation. What the work shows at the level of the full study, not this receptor alone: Over subsequent months, a decline in hyperexpanded clone frequencies was noted, and after one year, T-cell counts and TCRbeta diversity were mostly ascribed to newly produced T cells. In some patients, high TCRbeta diversity at day 60 was attributed to recipient T cells and intrathymic progenitors that had survived conditioning. Apparently early alphabetaT-cell count recovery about two months after transplant reportedly relied on only several hundred rapidly expanded clones derived from non-depleted graft cells.

The method behind the library was PCR. Instrument used: Illumina HiSeq 2500. To normalize quantification of the TCRbeta repertoire, the TCR libraries were built with molecular barcoding that relied on unique molecular identifiers. TCRdb cleaned the public reads at Q25 with fastp, built clones with MiXCR and kept in-frame beta chains. Merged by CDR3 protein, the rows form single entries marked with the most common genes and DNA. This sample has about 300,000 distinct CDR3 sequences in its table, and about 7.3% of those were observed once. The ten largest clones add up to 8.5% to 9.5% of the sample. The table lists this clonotype with many counts. It lacks a known antigen. No clone much larger than this one lies a single base away; base qualities are absent. The germline V gene supplies CDR1 MDHEN and CDR2 SYDVKM. The CDR3 measures 20 amino acids from cysteine to phenylalanine. Only CDR3 DNA remains: 60 bases, in frame from the first base. V ends up 5 bases short and J 8 bases short, with an unmatched junction base count of 21.

This sample's treatment or condition label indicates: allogeneic hematopoietic cell transplantation with graft depleted of TCRalphabeta T cells and CD19 B cells. TCRalphabeta/CD19-depleted allogeneic hematopoietic cell grafts were given to the transplant recipients, all of whom were children. The sample was peripheral blood, taken 360 days after TCRalphabeta/CD19-depleted stem cell transplant. The sequence joins TRBV28 to TRBJ1-6; TRBD1 agrees with 10 junctional bases. This receptor was identified in a female patient aged 2-10 years who had a stem cell transplant for Fanconi anemia, so the T cells may come from the graft donor. The CDR3 corresponds to CASSVDGRTGTGERYSPLHF. The DNA sequence reads TGTGCCAGCAGTGTAGACGGCAGAACCGGGACAGGGGAGAGGTATTCACCCCTCCACTTT.